This TCR beta chain was obtained from a study of CD8 T cells in ankylosing spondylitis. This clonotype was counted at least ten times. Trimming stripped 2 bases from V and 2 bases from J, with 6 bases between. The V gene's germline CDR1 is SGHRS and CDR2 YFSETQ. This CDR3 contains 13 residues. Quantitative 5'-RACE with molecular barcodes generated TCR beta libraries. TCRdb called the 5' RACE reads again in MiXCR, with one record for every CDR3 protein. The sample yields 250,000 to 400,000 distinct CDR3 sequences, about 9.9% seen once. The V call is TRBV5-1, the J call TRBJ2-3; D gene ambiguous. This clonotype was obtained from a female donor with ankylosing spondylitis or in good health (not recorded which). The sample consisted of blood, either unsorted or a sorted T cell fraction (not recorded which). CDR3 sequence: CASSFTLTDTQYF. Written as DNA, the CDR3 is TGCGCCAGCAGCTTTACTCTCACAGATACGCAGTATTTT.